Below, 6 T cell receptor beta chains from the same sample are listed, as sequenced in a study of blood T cell repertoires in COVID-19. Generated by immunoSEQ multiplex PCR, the TCRdb table keeps only in-frame clones and is missing some. The sample shows 200,000 to 250,000 clones, about 84% of them seen only once. The specimen was peripheral blood. These receptors all stem from a woman older than 75 with COVID-19, enrolled during active disease.

This chain uses TRBV6-5 with TRBJ2-7; D uncertain. CDR3 length equals 13 residues. V was clipped by 9 bases and J by 0 bases, with 12 bases between them. Germline-derived CDR1 and CDR2 are MNHEY and SVGAGI. The CDR3 bases are TGTGCCAGGCTGCGAGGCAGCTCCTACGAGCAGTACGTC. The encoded protein is CARLRGSSYEQYV.

In this sample, this clone turned up once. This rearrangement joins TRBV7-9 to TRBJ1-6; 12 bases agree with TRBD1. V was clipped by 3 bases and J by 6 bases; unmatched bases: 6. The CDR3 consists of 17 residues. Germline CDR1 is SEHNR and CDR2 is FQNEAQ (reference sequence). The CDR3 reads CASSLSGTGGLNSPLHF. CDR3 in DNA: TGTGCCAGCAGCTTGTCCGGGACAGGGGGCCTTAATTCACCCCTCCACTTT.

This sequence joins TRBV5-1 and TRBJ1-4; TRBD1 aligns across 10 bases. Germline V gives CDR1 SGHRS, CDR2 YFSETQ. Germline trimming cut 2 bases from V and 8 bases from J; bases unmatched to any gene: 3. The CDR3 extends over 14 amino acids. The CDR3 here is CASSLWGQGEKLFF. Here the CDR3 DNA reads TGCGCCAGCAGCTTATGGGGACAGGGGGAAAAACTGTTTTTT.

This chain connects TRBV7-9 to TRBJ2-2; D is perhaps TRBD1 (6 bases). The germline V gene encodes CDR1 SEHNR and CDR2 FQNEAQ (reference sequence). The CDR3 contains 17 residues. Deletions cut 2 bases from V and 6 bases from J, with 19 bases between. CDR3 in DNA: TGTGCCAGCAGCTTAAGCCCGGGACAAGGGCTTGCCGGGGAGCTGTTTTTT. It is translated as CASSLSPGQGLAGELFF.

V and J are TRBV3-1 (or the pseudogene TRBV3-2) and TRBJ1-2, with TRBD1 matching over 7 bases. CDR1 is LGHDT and CDR2 is YNNKEL in the germline V gene (reference sequence). Losses at the gene ends were 4 bases for V and 5 bases for J; bases not matched to a gene: 10. The CDR3 sequence is 15 residues long. Written as DNA, the CDR3 is TGTGCCAGCAGCCGATACGGGACAGAACAATATGGCTACACCTTC. Translated, it gives CASSRYGTEQYGYTF.

V is TRBV15 and J is TRBJ2-7, with TRBD2 matching 9 bases. Unmatched junction bases numbered 24, after V lost 1 base and J lost 5 bases. Germline assignment: CDR1 LNHNV and CDR2 YYDKDF (reference sequence). The CDR3 covers 21 residues. The CDR3 nucleotides are TGTGCCACCAGCAGAGGAGGGGTATCGACTGATGTGCGGGGGGGATCCCACGAGCAGTACGTC. This gives the protein CATSRGGVSTDVRGGSHEQYV.